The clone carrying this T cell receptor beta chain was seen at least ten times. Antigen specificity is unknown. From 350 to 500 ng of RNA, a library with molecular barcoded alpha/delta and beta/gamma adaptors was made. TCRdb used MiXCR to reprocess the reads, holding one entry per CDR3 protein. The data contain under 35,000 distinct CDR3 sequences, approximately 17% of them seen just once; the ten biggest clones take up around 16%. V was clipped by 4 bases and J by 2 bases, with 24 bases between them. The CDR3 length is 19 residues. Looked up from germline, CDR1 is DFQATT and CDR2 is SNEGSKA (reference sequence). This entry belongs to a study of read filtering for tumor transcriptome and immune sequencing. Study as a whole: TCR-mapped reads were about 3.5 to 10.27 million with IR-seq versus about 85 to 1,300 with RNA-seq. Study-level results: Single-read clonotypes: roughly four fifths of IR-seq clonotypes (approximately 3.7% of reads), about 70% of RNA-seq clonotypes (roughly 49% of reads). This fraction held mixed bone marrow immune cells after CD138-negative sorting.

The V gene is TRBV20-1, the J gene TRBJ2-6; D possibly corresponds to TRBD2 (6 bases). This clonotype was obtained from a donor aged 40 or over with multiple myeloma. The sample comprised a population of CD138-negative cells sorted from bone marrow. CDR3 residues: CSATSGARAKATGANVLTF. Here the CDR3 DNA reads TGCAGTGCTACCTCGGGAGCTAGGGCCAAAGCAACTGGGGCCAACGTCCTGACTTTC.